This TCR beta chain emerged from a study of T cells after yellow fever vaccination. Via MiXCR, TCRdb re-called the 5' RACE reads, giving one row per CDR3 protein. The sample consists of approximately 580,000 distinct CDR3 sequences, around 16% of them appearing once. Points from the study as a whole: Primary-vaccination clones mostly resurfaced post-booster (about 95% CD4, about 87% CD8).

V was cut by 0 bases and J by 7 bases, with 11 bases left in between. CDR1 and CDR2 from the germline V gene are LNHNV and YYDKDF (reference sequence). This CDR3 region has 14 residues. Remarks on this clonotype: Antigen specificity is unknown.

Sequencing was performed on PBMCs, taken less than 6 days after the first yellow fever vaccination. The chain employs TRBV15 and TRBJ2-3; D perhaps matches TRBD2 (6 bases). This TCR was sampled from a man aged 18 to 30 who received the YFV17D yellow fever vaccine. The CDR3 protein is CATSREGGDNTQYF. The CDR3 region has the DNA TGTGCCACCAGCAGAGAGGGGGGAGATAATACGCAGTATTTT. Supplemented by reference TRBV15 and TRBJ2-3, the full variable domain reads DAMVIQNPRYQVTQFGKPVTLSCSQTLNHNVMYWYQQKSSQAPKLLFHYYDKDFNNEADTPDNFQSRRPNTSFCFLDIRSPGLGDTAMYLCATSREGGDNTQYFGPGTRLTVL.